The TCR beta chain under discussion was sequenced for a study of T cell responses to AZD1222 COVID-19 vaccine. The study, taken as a whole, reports: At 160-218 and 743-854, vaccine-associated CD4 TCRs were dominant, and they spanned spike. Nearly half of spike-specific TCRs reportedly go after variant regions that carry no mutations.

Assay: immunoSEQ multiplex PCR; the TCRdb copy retains only in-frame clones and omits some. The repertoire holds 160,000 or so clones, with 85% to 95% as singletons. Recipients boosted at about 4 weeks or about 12 weeks are pooled. About this clone itself: Its target is not known.

V lost 6 bases, J lost 4 bases, and 4 bases stayed unmatched. The CDR3 loop spans 14 amino acids. CDR1 and CDR2 from the germline V gene are LNHDA and SQIVND (reference sequence). This clonotype originated in an adult who received the AZD1222 COVID-19 vaccine. The rearrangement links TRBV19 to TRBJ1-5; 9 nucleotides match TRBD1. The material sequenced was peripheral blood, taken 28 days after the second AZD1222 dose. The CDR3 here is CASRQGTGNQPQHF. DNA for the CDR3: TGTGCCAGTAGGCAAGGGACAGGGAATCAGCCCCAGCATTTT.